This entry is about one T cell receptor (beta chain). The data belong to a study of cytomegalovirus exposure and HLA in healthy donors. In the PCR, 60 Vbeta and 13 Jbeta primers were used. Sequenced by immunoSEQ multiplex PCR; TCRdb stores in-frame clones only, minus some. The sample consists of under 150,000 clones, about 80% of them appearing once. The CDR3 has 15 residues. Germline V gene data show CDR1 as MGHDK and CDR2 as SYGVNS. V lost 7 bases and J lost 5; bases outside the gene matches: 10. This receptor was obtained from a girl aged 2 to 10 in good health and CMV-seronegative. Specimen: PBMCs. The chain couples TRBV25-1 to TRBJ1-4; 7 nucleotides agree with TRBD1. The DNA of the CDR3 is TGTGCCAGCATGAGCGACAGGGACGGGAATGAAAAACTGTTTTTT. Amino acid sequence: CASMSDRDGNEKLFF.